These T cell receptor beta chains were read from a single sample in a study of T cells in Graves' hyperthyroidism and ophthalmopathy. TCRdb reprocessed the multiplex PCR reads via MiXCR and lists one record per CDR3 protein. The sample carries 350,000 to 450,000 distinct CDR3 sequences, approximately 15% recorded once. The sample taken for sequencing was blood. The receptors originated from an older woman with Graves' hyperthyroidism. Each CDR3 is given with its conserved first and last residue. Fields, in order: V gene, J gene, CDR3 length, clone size, D gene, CDR3 DNA, CDR3 protein. A D gene is named only where the DNA matches it firmly. Only part of the rows carry a size: once, few, many, or a class if the clone is expanded.

v_gene: TRBV5-4
j_gene: TRBJ1-1
len: 13
abundance: many
d_gene: -
CDR3nt: TGTGCCAGCAGCTTACTACGGATGACTGAAGCTTTCTTT
CDR3aa: CASSLLRMTEAFF

v_gene: TRBV5-6
j_gene: TRBJ2-3
len: 13
abundance: many
d_gene: TRBD2
CDR3nt: TGTGCCAGCAGCTTCGGGACTACCCATACGCAGTATTTT
CDR3aa: CASSFGTTHTQYF

v_gene: TRBV24-1
j_gene: TRBJ2-2
len: 13
abundance: -
d_gene: -
CDR3nt: TGTGCCACCACAAGTCGAGGGACCGGGGAGCTGTTTTTT
CDR3aa: CATTSRGTGELFF

v_gene: TRBV11-2
j_gene: TRBJ2-5
len: 16
abundance: -
d_gene: TRBD2
CDR3nt: TGTGCCAGCAGCTTAGATGGACTAGCGGGAGGTGAGACCCAGTACTTC
CDR3aa: CASSLDGLAGGETQYF

v_gene: TRBV5-1
j_gene: TRBJ2-5
len: 18
abundance: -
d_gene: -
CDR3nt: TGCGCCAGCAGCGTAACATCGACCGGGACCGCCTTGGGGGAGACCCAGTACTTC
CDR3aa: CASSVTSTGTALGETQYF

v_gene: TRBV27
j_gene: TRBJ2-7
len: 15
abundance: -
d_gene: TRBD2
CDR3nt: TGTGCCAGCAGTTTAGTCCCTAGCGGGAGGTACGAGCAGTACTTC
CDR3aa: CASSLVPSGRYEQYF

v_gene: TRBV5-1
j_gene: TRBJ2-7
len: 16
abundance: many
d_gene: TRBD1
CDR3nt: TGCGCCAGCAGCGCGGGGACAGGGGGCTCTCTCTACGAGCAGTACTTC
CDR3aa: CASSAGTGGSLYEQYF

v_gene: TRBV5-1
j_gene: TRBJ2-2
len: 15
abundance: -
d_gene: TRBD2
CDR3nt: TGCGCCAGCAGCTTGGCCGGGGGGAGGACCGGGGAGCTGTTTTTT
CDR3aa: CASSLAGGRTGELFF

v_gene: TRBV20-1
j_gene: TRBJ1-2
len: 12
abundance: many
d_gene: -
CDR3nt: TGCAGTGCTAGGGACAGCAACTATGGCTACACCTTC
CDR3aa: CSARDSNYGYTF

v_gene: TRBV7-2
j_gene: TRBJ2-5
len: 15
abundance: few
d_gene: TRBD1
CDR3nt: TGTGCCAGCAGCTACGCCGGGACAGGGGGGGAGACCCAGTACTTC
CDR3aa: CASSYAGTGGETQYF

v_gene: TRBV20-1
j_gene: TRBJ1-1
len: 12
abundance: once
d_gene: -
CDR3nt: TGCAGTGCTGCGTATATGAACACTGAAGCTTTCTTT
CDR3aa: CSAAYMNTEAFF

v_gene: TRBV18
j_gene: TRBJ1-1
len: 14
abundance: many
d_gene: TRBD1
CDR3nt: TGTGCCAGCTCACCCAGGGACAGGGAACGTGAAGCTTTCTTT
CDR3aa: CASSPRDREREAFF

v_gene: TRBV29-1
j_gene: TRBJ2-3
len: 13
abundance: many
d_gene: TRBD1
CDR3nt: TGCAGCGTTGGGGACAGGGGGCGCTTGGCGCAGTATTTT
CDR3aa: CSVGDRGRLAQYF

v_gene: TRBV6-1
j_gene: TRBJ2-5
len: 17
abundance: once
d_gene: TRBD1
CDR3nt: TGTGCCAGCAGTCCTTCCTCTGTGGGGGGACAGGTGGAGACCCAGTACTTC
CDR3aa: CASSPSSVGGQVETQYF

v_gene: TRBV6-1
j_gene: TRBJ1-6
len: 16
abundance: -
d_gene: -
CDR3nt: TGTGCCAGCACCTTTCGGGCCCGGGTCGGGAATTCACCCCTCCACTTT
CDR3aa: CASTFRARVGNSPLHF

v_gene: TRBV24-1
j_gene: TRBJ2-7
len: 13
abundance: many
d_gene: TRBD2
CDR3nt: TGTGCCACCAGTGGCGGGAGTACCTCTGAGCAGTACTTC
CDR3aa: CATSGGSTSEQYF

v_gene: TRBV9
j_gene: TRBJ2-7
len: 14
abundance: -
d_gene: TRBD1
CDR3nt: TGTGCCAGCAGTCAAACAGGGGACCCCTACGAGCAGTACTTC
CDR3aa: CASSQTGDPYEQYF

v_gene: TRBV7-9
j_gene: TRBJ1-6
len: 13
abundance: many
d_gene: -
CDR3nt: TGTGCCAGCAGCTTAGACGGGGAAGCACCCCTCCACTTT
CDR3aa: CASSLDGEAPLHF

v_gene: TRBV3-1
j_gene: TRBJ1-5
len: 14
abundance: -
d_gene: TRBD1
CDR3nt: TGTGCCAGCAGCCAAACAGGGGCAAATCAGCCTCAGCATTTT
CDR3aa: CASSQTGANQPQHF

v_gene: TRBV6-2/TRBV6-3
j_gene: TRBJ2-7
len: 12
abundance: many
d_gene: -
CDR3nt: TGTGCCAGCAGGGACGCCTCCTACGAGCAGTACTTC
CDR3aa: CASRDASYEQYF

v_gene: TRBV20-1
j_gene: TRBJ1-5
len: 14
abundance: -
d_gene: -
CDR3nt: TGCAGTGCTAGGGAGGGGTCCAGCAATCAGCCCCAGCATTTT
CDR3aa: CSAREGSSNQPQHF

v_gene: TRBV7-3
j_gene: TRBJ2-5
len: 15
abundance: many
d_gene: TRBD1
CDR3nt: TGTGCCAGCAGCGAGGGGGACAGGCTAGGGGAGACCCAGTACTTC
CDR3aa: CASSEGDRLGETQYF

v_gene: TRBV12-3/TRBV12-4
j_gene: TRBJ2-7
len: 19
abundance: many
d_gene: TRBD2
CDR3nt: TGTGCCAGCAGTTTTAACCCTCTTTTTGCTAGCGGTGAGCCCTACGAGCAGTACTTC
CDR3aa: CASSFNPLFASGEPYEQYF

v_gene: TRBV20-1
j_gene: TRBJ2-7
len: 14
abundance: -
d_gene: TRBD1
CDR3nt: TGCAGTGCTATTCAACAGGGGGCACATTACGAGCAGTACTTC
CDR3aa: CSAIQQGAHYEQYF

v_gene: TRBV12-3/TRBV12-4
j_gene: TRBJ1-2
len: 15
abundance: many
d_gene: -
CDR3nt: TGTGCCAGCAGTCCCTCAGATCGGACAGTCTATGGCTACACCTTC
CDR3aa: CASSPSDRTVYGYTF

v_gene: TRBV30
j_gene: TRBJ2-7
len: 13
abundance: many
d_gene: -
CDR3nt: TGTGCCTGGAGTGGTAGTGGGGAGAACGAGCAGTACTTC
CDR3aa: CAWSGSGENEQYF

v_gene: TRBV5-1
j_gene: TRBJ2-3
len: 14
abundance: many
d_gene: -
CDR3nt: TGCGCCAGCGCGGAGGCCTGGCCAACAGATACGCAGTATTTT
CDR3aa: CASAEAWPTDTQYF

v_gene: TRBV2
j_gene: TRBJ2-5
len: 15
abundance: many
d_gene: TRBD2
CDR3nt: TGTGCCAGCAGTGATCCTAGCGGGTCCCAAGAGACCCAGTACTTC
CDR3aa: CASSDPSGSQETQYF

v_gene: TRBV12-3/TRBV12-4
j_gene: TRBJ1-2
len: 15
abundance: many
d_gene: -
CDR3nt: TGTGCCAGCAGCCATTCGGCGGGGAGAGGGTATGGCTACACCTTC
CDR3aa: CASSHSAGRGYGYTF

v_gene: TRBV5-1
j_gene: TRBJ2-1
len: 16
abundance: few
d_gene: -
CDR3nt: TGCGCCAGCAGCTTGGGACTAGGGCTCTCCTACAATGAGCAGTTCTTC
CDR3aa: CASSLGLGLSYNEQFF

v_gene: TRBV11-2
j_gene: TRBJ2-2
len: 16
abundance: many
d_gene: TRBD2
CDR3nt: TGTGCCAGCAGGTCACTAGCGGGAGGCTTCACCGGGGAGCTGTTTTTT
CDR3aa: CASRSLAGGFTGELFF

v_gene: TRBV6-5
j_gene: TRBJ2-1
len: 16
abundance: -
d_gene: TRBD2
CDR3nt: TGTGCCAGCAGTTACTCCGGGACTAGCGGGAGCTATGAGCAGTTCTTC
CDR3aa: CASSYSGTSGSYEQFF

v_gene: TRBV5-1
j_gene: TRBJ2-1
len: 16
abundance: many
d_gene: TRBD2
CDR3nt: TGCGCCAGCAGCTGGATCGGGACTAGCGATTATAATGAGCAGTTCTTC
CDR3aa: CASSWIGTSDYNEQFF

v_gene: TRBV19
j_gene: TRBJ1-6
len: 15
abundance: many
d_gene: -
CDR3nt: TGTGCCAGTACCCAAAGTGGTAGGCGTGGTTCACCCCTCCACTTT
CDR3aa: CASTQSGRRGSPLHF

v_gene: TRBV28
j_gene: TRBJ2-5
len: 14
abundance: -
d_gene: -
CDR3nt: TGTGCCAGCAGTTTCCCAGCTAGCCAAGAGACCCAGTACTTC
CDR3aa: CASSFPASQETQYF

v_gene: TRBV11-2
j_gene: TRBJ2-7
len: 17
abundance: many
d_gene: -
CDR3nt: TGTGCCAGCAGCTTGGGGCATGGGGCAGGGGCCGTCTACGAGCAGTACTTC
CDR3aa: CASSLGHGAGAVYEQYF

v_gene: TRBV5-1
j_gene: TRBJ2-7
len: 14
abundance: -
d_gene: -
CDR3nt: TGCGCCAGCAGGTCTGTGGGGGGTTCCTACGAGCAGTACTTC
CDR3aa: CASRSVGGSYEQYF

v_gene: TRBV29-1
j_gene: TRBJ2-3
len: 15
abundance: many
d_gene: -
CDR3nt: TGCAGCGTTGAAGGAGGGGGTGGTGCGACAGATACGCAGTATTTT
CDR3aa: CSVEGGGGATDTQYF

v_gene: TRBV28
j_gene: TRBJ1-5
len: 12
abundance: many
d_gene: -
CDR3nt: TGTGCCAGCAGTCGCCGTTATCAGCCCCAGCATTTT
CDR3aa: CASSRRYQPQHF

v_gene: TRBV7-3
j_gene: TRBJ2-7
len: 15
abundance: many
d_gene: -
CDR3nt: TGTGCCAGCAGCTTGGCCTATGGCTCACGCTACGAGCAGTACTTC
CDR3aa: CASSLAYGSRYEQYF

v_gene: TRBV28
j_gene: TRBJ2-7
len: 14
abundance: many
d_gene: -
CDR3nt: TGTGCCAGCAGATCAGCCGGTCCCATGGACGAGCAGTACTTC
CDR3aa: CASRSAGPMDEQYF

v_gene: TRBV7-8
j_gene: TRBJ1-1
len: 13
abundance: many
d_gene: -
CDR3nt: TGTGCCAGCAGCTCCCTGAGGAACACTGAAGCTTTCTTT
CDR3aa: CASSSLRNTEAFF

v_gene: TRBV10-3
j_gene: TRBJ2-1
len: 15
abundance: few
d_gene: TRBD2
CDR3nt: TGTGCCATCAGTGAGTCTGGTAGCGGGAGTAATGAGCAGTTCTTC
CDR3aa: CAISESGSGSNEQFF

v_gene: TRBV5-1
j_gene: TRBJ1-2
len: 12
abundance: many
d_gene: -
CDR3nt: TGCGCCAGCAGCTTGTTCGGGGTTGGCTACACCTTC
CDR3aa: CASSLFGVGYTF

v_gene: TRBV6-5
j_gene: TRBJ1-4
len: 15
abundance: many
d_gene: -
CDR3nt: TGTGCCAGCAGTTACTCGGGACACCTTAATGAAAAACTGTTTTTT
CDR3aa: CASSYSGHLNEKLFF

v_gene: TRBV12-3/TRBV12-4
j_gene: TRBJ2-7
len: 12
abundance: many
d_gene: -
CDR3nt: TGTGCCAGCAGTTTTGGACGGAACGAGCAGTACTTC
CDR3aa: CASSFGRNEQYF

v_gene: TRBV12-3/TRBV12-4
j_gene: TRBJ2-7
len: 15
abundance: many
d_gene: TRBD1
CDR3nt: TGTGCCAGCAGTTCCACTTACAGGGGATCCTACGAGCAGTACTTC
CDR3aa: CASSSTYRGSYEQYF

v_gene: TRBV27
j_gene: TRBJ1-2
len: 13
abundance: many
d_gene: TRBD1
CDR3nt: TGTGCCAGCAGTTACCGGGACAGCTATGGCTACACCTTC
CDR3aa: CASSYRDSYGYTF

v_gene: TRBV29-1
j_gene: TRBJ1-1
len: 13
abundance: many
d_gene: TRBD1
CDR3nt: TGCAGCGGGGAGGACAGGGGAGGTACTGAAGCTTTCTTT
CDR3aa: CSGEDRGGTEAFF

v_gene: TRBV12-3/TRBV12-4
j_gene: TRBJ1-2
len: 15
abundance: many
d_gene: TRBD1
CDR3nt: TGTGCCAGCAGTTTGGGACAGGGCCTACACTATGGCTACACCTTC
CDR3aa: CASSLGQGLHYGYTF

v_gene: TRBV20-1
j_gene: TRBJ2-5
len: 13
abundance: -
d_gene: -
CDR3nt: TGCAGTGCTAGAGACGAGAGAGGGGAGACCCAGTACTTC
CDR3aa: CSARDERGETQYF

v_gene: TRBV12-3/TRBV12-4
j_gene: TRBJ2-3
len: 16
abundance: many
d_gene: -
CDR3nt: TGTGCCAGCAGTTTCCACCAGGGTCGGAGCACAGATACGCAGTATTTT
CDR3aa: CASSFHQGRSTDTQYF

v_gene: TRBV27
j_gene: TRBJ2-7
len: 14
abundance: many
d_gene: TRBD1
CDR3nt: TGTGCCAGCAGGTATGACAGGGGTGAGAACGAGCAGTACTTC
CDR3aa: CASRYDRGENEQYF

v_gene: TRBV6-1
j_gene: TRBJ2-1
len: 14
abundance: -
d_gene: TRBD1
CDR3nt: TGTGCCAGCAGTACACAGGGGGGCGGGAATGAGCAGTTCTTC
CDR3aa: CASSTQGGGNEQFF

v_gene: TRBV12-3/TRBV12-4
j_gene: TRBJ2-1
len: 15
abundance: -
d_gene: -
CDR3nt: TGTGCCAGCAGTGCCACAGGGGGGGCGTACAATGAGCAGTTCTTC
CDR3aa: CASSATGGAYNEQFF

v_gene: TRBV27
j_gene: TRBJ1-2
len: 14
abundance: many
d_gene: TRBD1
CDR3nt: TGTGCCAGCAGTCCCCTCGCGACAGGGAACGGCTACACCTTC
CDR3aa: CASSPLATGNGYTF

v_gene: TRBV9
j_gene: TRBJ2-5
len: 17
abundance: many
d_gene: -
CDR3nt: TGTGCCAGCAGCGCTCAACCGGGACCTTCACCCGGGGAGACCCAGTACTTC
CDR3aa: CASSAQPGPSPGETQYF

v_gene: TRBV11-2
j_gene: TRBJ2-7
len: 14
abundance: many
d_gene: -
CDR3nt: TGTGCCAGCAGCCATCCCCGGGACCTCTACGAGCAGTACTTC
CDR3aa: CASSHPRDLYEQYF

v_gene: TRBV28
j_gene: TRBJ1-5
len: 14
abundance: many
d_gene: TRBD1
CDR3nt: TGTGCCAGCAGTTTCGGACAGGGTGGACAGCCCCAGCATTTT
CDR3aa: CASSFGQGGQPQHF